The sample holds a few counts of the clone carrying this T cell receptor (beta chain). This sample is drawn from a study of T-cell reconstitution after alpha-beta-depleted transplantation in children. Unique molecular identifiers were incorporated when the TCRbeta library was constructed. One entry per CDR3 protein, called by TCRdb with MiXCR from the PCR reads. The repertoire has 450,000 to 600,000 distinct CDR3 sequences, approximately 29% of them found once; the top ten carry 2% to 3%. The CDR3 is 18 residues long. J gave up 0 bases and V 1 base, and 8 bases lay outside the gene matches. Germline values: CDR1 MNHEY, CDR2 SVGEGT.

The rearrangement joins TRBV6-2 or TRBV6-3 to TRBJ1-1; the match to TRBD1 covers 10 bases. This clonotype originated in a human donor who donated a stem cell graft to a child with aplastic anemia. The material sequenced was PBMCs from the stem cell graft donor, taken from the stem cell graft. CDR3: CASSYLVRDRGMNTEAFF. Written as DNA, the CDR3 is TGTGCCAGCAGTTACTTAGTCCGGGACAGGGGCATGAACACTGAAGCTTTCTTT.